The clone carrying this T cell receptor (beta chain) was seen many times. Its matching antigen is unknown. Both TRBC1 and TRBC2 were covered by a beta constant-region primer of two equimolar oligonucleotides. A 12-nucleotide UMI and the SP2 primer were added to the cDNA 3' end by oligonucleotide ligation. Nested alpha and beta constant-region primers with the SP2 primer drove four PCR rounds on ligated cDNA. A single record per CDR3 protein comes from TCRdb applying MiXCR to the UMI-ligation and nested PCR reads. The data contain some 85,000 distinct CDR3 sequences, under 15% of them singletons. This specimen comes from a study of naive and memory T cell subsets. The study's findings and limits: In naive cells, over 85% of TCR sequences were seen only once.

Germline CDR1 reads SGHRS; CDR2 reads YFSETQ. The V and J ends lost 4 bases and 0 bases, in that order; junction bases with no gene match: 10. This CDR3 region has 16 residues. Source material: central memory CD4+ T cells from blood. The source is a human donor in good health. The chain joins TRBV5-1 to TRBJ2-7, with 7 positions matching TRBD2. The CDR3 coding sequence is TGCGCCAGCAGCGTGATACTGGGAGGGCCCTCCTACGAGCAGTACTTC. Its translation: CASSVILGGPSYEQYF.